Listed here are 17 T cell receptor beta chains from one sample, sequenced in a study of T cell clonality in common variable immunodeficiency. The data were produced by immunoSEQ multiplex PCR, yet TCRdb's version contains in-frame clones alone and is incomplete. Listed for the sample are 35,000 or so clones, none seen a single time. Sequenced material: peripheral blood mononuclear cells. The source of these receptors is a person between 18 and 69 years old in good health.

This clone was seen ten or more times. From the germline J gene comes the end of the CDR3, since the read stops 3 residues before it. The V and J genes are TRBV29-1 and TRBJ1-2; D unresolved. From germline, CDR1 is SQVTM and CDR2 ANQGSEA. This CDR3 is 11 amino acids long. V shed 4 bases and J shed 1 base, with 4 bases lying between them. CDR3 loop: CSVGGNYGYTF. The sequenced CDR3 bases are TGCAGCGTTGGAGGTAACTATGGC. Drawing the rest from reference TRBV29-1 and TRBJ1-2, the complete variable domain is SAVISQKPSRDICQRGTSLTIQCQVDSQVTMMFWYRQQPGQSLTLIATANQGSEATYESGFVIDKFPISRPNLTFSTLTVSNMSPEDSSIYLCSVGGNYGYTFGSGTRLTVV.

This clone appeared many times. The read ends 3 residues shy of where the CDR3 ends; the end is completed using the germline J gene. The rearrangement uses TRBV7-2 and TRBJ1-2; D is perhaps TRBD1 (6 bases). V lost 0 bases, J lost 4 bases, and 12 bases lay in between. The CDR3 spans 15 residues. Germline CDR1 and CDR2: SGHTA and FQGNSA. The CDR3 spells CASSLASDSFYGYTF. The sequenced part of the CDR3 DNA is TGTGCCAGCAGCTTAGCGTCGGACAGCTTCTATGGC.

This clone came up many times. The sequence runs out 3 residues before the end of the CDR3; the remainder is reconstructed from the germline J gene. This chain connects TRBV12-3 or TRBV12-4 to TRBJ2-1; TRBD2 agrees at 10 bases. The CDR3 spans 15 residues. The V gene end was trimmed by 6 bases and the J gene end by 1 base; junction bases not matched to a gene: 3. CDR3 protein: CASRSSGGSYNEQFF. CDR3 DNA, as far as it was read: TGTGCCAGCAGGTCTAGCGGGGGATCCTACAATGAG.

The sample holds many counts of this clone. The read halts 3 residues ahead of the CDR3 end, with the missing end drawn from the germline J gene. V is TRBV18 and J is TRBJ1-2; 8 bases agree with TRBD1. The length of the CDR3 is 14 residues. V gave up 5 bases and J gave up 7 bases; unmatched junction bases: 9. Germline V gene data show CDR1 as KGHSH and CDR2 as LQKENI. The CDR3 region is CASSGDRSPGGYTF. The CDR3 bases that were read are TGTGCCAGCTCAGGGGACAGGAGCCCTGGTGGC.

At least ten counts were recorded for this clone. The junction departs from the called germline gene at one end, perhaps through a read error. With the read ending 3 residues before the CDR3 end, the germline J gene is used to fill in that end. V usage is TRBV4-1 and J usage is TRBJ2-3; 7 nucleotides line up with TRBD1. The germline gives CDR1 MGHRA, CDR2 YSYEKL. The CDR3 has 17 residues. This CDR3 reads CASNQSRTGAYTDTQYF. CDR3 DNA, as far as it was read: TGCGCCAGCAACCAATCCCGGACAGGAGCTTACACAGATACG.

This clone came up a few times. The sequence runs out 3 residues before the end of the CDR3; the remainder is reconstructed from the germline J gene. J is TRBJ1-2 and V is TRBV6-1; D remains unclear. The CDR3 sequence is 15 residues long. The germline V gene has CDR1 MNHNS and CDR2 SASEGT. CDR3 loop: CASSEAADYLYDYTF. The sequenced CDR3 bases are TGTGCCAGCAGTGAAGCGGCAGACTACCTCTACGAC.

This clone was observed many times. CDR3 bases read: TGTGCCAGCAGCTCTAGGGACAGGCAAAATCAGCCC. It specifies CASSSRDRQNQP. The CDR3 reads in full as CASSSRDRQNQPQHF. The chain has TRBV5-5 and TRBJ1-5; 8 bases align to TRBD1. The read terminates 3 residues ahead of where the CDR3 ends, so the germline J gene completes it. Germline V gene sequence: CDR1 SGHKS, CDR2 YYEKEE (reference sequence). The CDR3 is 15 residues long. V lost 3 bases, J lost 4 bases, and 6 bases stayed unmatched.

This clone was seen at least ten times. Sequencing ends 3 residues short of the CDR3 end; the germline J gene provides the rest. The chain combines TRBV2 with TRBJ2-4; D is undetermined. The CDR3 has 15 amino acids. Per germline, CDR1 SNHLY and CDR2 FYNNEI. V shed 3 bases and J shed 0 bases, with 9 bases lying between them. The part of the CDR3 DNA that was read is TGTGCCAGCAGTGAGGATAGCCTAGCCAAAAACATT. This sequence encodes CASSEDSLAKNI. The CDR3 as a whole reads CASSEDSLAKNIQYF.

This clone was recorded many times. The read stops 3 residues short of the end of the CDR3; the missing end is completed from the germline J gene. The chain recombines TRBV11-2 with TRBJ1-2, with 10 bases lining up with TRBD1. CDR3 length: 14 residues. With 4 bases clipped from V and 3 bases from J, the junction kept 2 bases outside the gene matches. Germline V CDR1 and CDR2: SGHAT, FQNNGV. The CDR3 is CASSYGTGDYGYTF. CDR3 DNA (partial): TGTGCCAGCAGCTACGGGACAGGGGACTATGGC.

This clone was observed many times. The CDR3 end falls 3 residues outside the read, so it is completed with the germline J gene. The chain employs TRBV20-1 and TRBJ2-3; perhaps TRBD2 as D (5 bases). Germline CDR1 reads DFQATT; CDR2 reads SNEGSKA (reference sequence). The V gene lost 6 bases and the J gene lost 0 bases, with 19 bases spanning the gap. This CDR3 has 16 residues. The CDR3 sequence is CSATYFGAASTDTQYF. CDR3 DNA, as far as it was read: TGCAGTGCCACCTATTTTGGAGCGGCTAGCACAGATACG.

This clone showed up many times. A single base separates this from a much larger clone, so it may be a read error. The read halts 3 residues ahead of the CDR3 end, with the missing end drawn from the germline J gene. The chain joins TRBV20-1 to TRBJ2-1; TRBD2 aligns across 11 bases. The CDR3 totals 15 residues. CDR1 and CDR2 from the germline V gene are DFQATT and SNEGSKA (reference sequence). Trimming cost V 6 bases and J 7 bases; bases outside gene matches: 11. This CDR3 is CSAVPSGRSRNEQFF. The CDR3 DNA, read in part, is TGCAGTGCAGTCCCTAGCGGGAGGTCAAGGAATGAG.

This clone was detected many times. The CDR3 goes on 3 residues after the read ends, and that part is filled in from the germline J gene. The chain is built from TRBV5-4 and TRBJ2-7; a weak D match, TRBD1 (6 bases). This CDR3 has 14 amino acids. Trimming took off 2 bases at V and 6 bases at J, with 15 bases between the two ends. The germline V gene has CDR1 SGHNT and CDR2 YYREEE (reference sequence). Partial CDR3 DNA: TGTGCCAGCAGCTTACAGGGCATGAAGGCCGAG. Translating gives CASSLQGMKAE. The complete CDR3 reads CASSLQGMKAEQYF.

This clone has a count of ten or more. The read comes to an end 3 residues before the CDR3 does, leaving the germline J gene to fill in the end. The chain is built from TRBV20-1 and TRBJ1-1; D is unclear. The CDR3 covers 13 residues. V lost 1 base to trimming and J lost 4 bases, with 10 bases between them. Germline CDR1 DFQATT, CDR2 SNEGSKA (reference sequence). The CDR3 bases that were read are TGCAGTGCTAGAGGAGGCCTTATCACTGAA. Translating gives CSARGGLITE. The full CDR3 protein reads CSARGGLITEAFF.

Details on this clone: The CDR3 goes on 3 residues after the read ends, and that part is filled in from the germline J gene. V is TRBV27 and J is TRBJ2-7, with D uncertain. CDR1 is MNHEY, CDR2 SMNVEV, per germline (reference sequence). Trimming took 5 bases from V and 2 from J, leaving 10 bases between them. The CDR3 has 13 amino acids. Incomplete CDR3 DNA: TGTGCCAGCAGTCCCTCTACGCCCTACGAG. This sequence encodes CASSPSTPYE. From start to end, the CDR3 is CASSPSTPYEQYF.

This clone has at least ten counts. The read ends 3 residues early relative to the CDR3; the germline J gene fills the gap. This sequence joins TRBV2 and TRBJ2-7; 9 positions match TRBD1. With 8 bases clipped from V and 6 bases from J, the junction kept 5 bases outside the gene matches. There are 12 residues in the CDR3. CDR1 is SNHLY and CDR2 is FYNNEI in the germline V gene. The chain's CDR3 is CASGQGMGEQYF. CDR3 DNA (partial): TGTGCCAGCGGACAGGGGATGGGCGAG.

This clone was observed at least ten times. Coverage ceases 3 residues before the CDR3 finishes, and the germline J gene fills in the end. The V call is TRBV20-1, the J call TRBJ2-7; 7 bases agree with TRBD1. The CDR3 has 15 residues. Germline V gene lookup returns CDR1 DFQATT and CDR2 SNEGSKA (reference sequence). V lost 5 bases, J lost 3 bases, and 13 bases stayed unmatched. The covered CDR3 bases are TGCAGTGCTCTTTCGAGGGGGCAGGGCATCTACGAG. It specifies CSALSRGQGIYE. The entire CDR3 is CSALSRGQGIYEQYF.

This clone was seen ten or more times. The read halts 3 residues ahead of the CDR3 end, with the missing end drawn from the germline J gene. This rearrangement joins TRBV7-8 to TRBJ2-1; 14 positions match TRBD2. Germline V gene lookup returns CDR1 SGHVS and CDR2 FQNEAQ. V lost 6 bases, J lost 3 bases, and 7 bases stayed unmatched. The CDR3 has 17 residues. This CDR3 reads CASRRGTSGSSYNEQFF. The sequenced CDR3 bases are TGTGCCAGCAGAAGAGGGACTAGCGGGAGTAGCTACAATGAG.